One and the same sample provided the 14 T cell receptor beta chains below, sequenced in a study of monozygotic twins with inflammatory bowel disease. TCRdb re-called the 5' RACE reads and gives one entry per CDR3 protein, without DNA. In all, the sample yields some 440,000 distinct CDR3 sequences. Sequencing input: blood. Every receptor here comes from a human donor with ulcerative colitis or Crohn's disease, or a healthy co-twin of an affected twin (not recorded which).

The chain is built from TRBV4-1 and TRBJ2-1; absent DNA, TCRdb's TRBD1 call cannot be checked. This CDR3 region has 11 residues. Germline CDR1 reads MGHRA; CDR2 reads YSYEKL. This CDR3 is CASGGMDEQFF.

V and J are TRBV5-1 and TRBJ2-1; the D gene TCRdb calls, TRBD1, cannot be checked with no DNA. This CDR3 is built from 12 residues. Germline loops: CDR1 SGHRS, CDR2 YFSETQ. The CDR3 sequence is CANPGRHNEQFF.

The chain couples TRBV11-1 to TRBJ2-3. The CDR3 is 12 residues long. Germline CDR1 and CDR2: SGHAT and FQDESV (reference sequence). CDR3 sequence reads: CASSLNANTQYF.

The chain recombines TRBV6-2 or TRBV6-3 with TRBJ2-7. The CDR3 spans 15 residues. The germline V gene has CDR1 MNHEY and CDR2 SVGEGT. This chain's CDR3 is CASSYFSRSSPEQYF.

The chain recombines TRBV18 with TRBJ2-3; TCRdb selects TRBD1, and the lack of DNA leaves this call unchecked. The length of the CDR3 is 16 residues. CDR1 and CDR2 from the germline V gene are KGHSH and LQKENI. CDR3 residues: CASSPLGRGRTDTQYF.

This rearrangement joins TRBV20-1 to TRBJ2-7; TCRdb's assignment of TRBD2 cannot be checked, as there is no DNA. From germline, CDR1 is DFQATT and CDR2 SNEGSKA (reference sequence). This CDR3 region has 14 residues. The CDR3: CSARDPGPRAEQYF.

This rearrangement joins TRBV20-1 to TRBJ1-6. Germline CDR1 is DFQATT and CDR2 is SNEGSKA (reference sequence). This CDR3 is built from 14 residues. This CDR3 is CSARDNGPNSPLHF.

This rearrangement joins TRBV18 to TRBJ2-2. Germline assignment: CDR1 KGHSH and CDR2 LQKENI. The CDR3 is made up of 12 amino acids. The CDR3 loop reads CASFRNTGELFF.

V is TRBV2 and J is TRBJ1-5; TCRdb selects TRBD1, and the lack of DNA leaves this call unchecked. CDR3 size: 15 residues. Germline loops: CDR1 SNHLY, CDR2 FYNNEI. CDR3 sequence reads: CASSERQGVRQPQHF. Complete variable domain (other parts from reference TRBV2 and TRBJ1-5): EPEVTQTPSHQVTQMGQEVILRCVPISNHLYFYWYRQILGQKVEFLVSFYNNEISEKSEIFDDQFSVERPDGSNFTLKIRSTKLEDSAMYFCASSERQGVRQPQHFGDGTRLSIL.

This chain joins TRBV7-3 and TRBJ2-2; the TCRdb call, TRBD1, lacks DNA for checking. The CDR3 runs to 16 residues. The germline gives CDR1 SGHTA, CDR2 FQGTGA. The chain's CDR3 is CASSRPGTGNTGELFF.

The chain links TRBV2 to TRBJ2-1; the TRBD1 assignment by TCRdb is unverifiable without DNA. The CDR3 loop spans 15 amino acids. Germline-derived CDR1 and CDR2 are SNHLY and FYNNEI. The CDR3 sequence: CASSGRTRGHNDQFF.

This chain uses TRBV6-1 with TRBJ2-1; the TCRdb call, TRBD2, lacks DNA for checking. The CDR3 runs 15 residues. The V gene's germline CDR1 is MNHNS and CDR2 SASEGT. CDR3 in amino acids: CASSILADAFGEQFF.

The chain carries TRBV3-1 and TRBJ2-2. This CDR3 region has 14 residues. CDR1 and CDR2 (germline): LGHDT, YNNKEL (reference sequence). CDR3 sequence reads: CASSPIPAPGELFF.

The J gene is TRBJ2-7, the V gene TRBV4-1. Germline V gene lookup returns CDR1 MGHRA and CDR2 YSYEKL. CDR3 length: 16 residues. The chain's CDR3 is CASSQGLTYLSYEQYF.